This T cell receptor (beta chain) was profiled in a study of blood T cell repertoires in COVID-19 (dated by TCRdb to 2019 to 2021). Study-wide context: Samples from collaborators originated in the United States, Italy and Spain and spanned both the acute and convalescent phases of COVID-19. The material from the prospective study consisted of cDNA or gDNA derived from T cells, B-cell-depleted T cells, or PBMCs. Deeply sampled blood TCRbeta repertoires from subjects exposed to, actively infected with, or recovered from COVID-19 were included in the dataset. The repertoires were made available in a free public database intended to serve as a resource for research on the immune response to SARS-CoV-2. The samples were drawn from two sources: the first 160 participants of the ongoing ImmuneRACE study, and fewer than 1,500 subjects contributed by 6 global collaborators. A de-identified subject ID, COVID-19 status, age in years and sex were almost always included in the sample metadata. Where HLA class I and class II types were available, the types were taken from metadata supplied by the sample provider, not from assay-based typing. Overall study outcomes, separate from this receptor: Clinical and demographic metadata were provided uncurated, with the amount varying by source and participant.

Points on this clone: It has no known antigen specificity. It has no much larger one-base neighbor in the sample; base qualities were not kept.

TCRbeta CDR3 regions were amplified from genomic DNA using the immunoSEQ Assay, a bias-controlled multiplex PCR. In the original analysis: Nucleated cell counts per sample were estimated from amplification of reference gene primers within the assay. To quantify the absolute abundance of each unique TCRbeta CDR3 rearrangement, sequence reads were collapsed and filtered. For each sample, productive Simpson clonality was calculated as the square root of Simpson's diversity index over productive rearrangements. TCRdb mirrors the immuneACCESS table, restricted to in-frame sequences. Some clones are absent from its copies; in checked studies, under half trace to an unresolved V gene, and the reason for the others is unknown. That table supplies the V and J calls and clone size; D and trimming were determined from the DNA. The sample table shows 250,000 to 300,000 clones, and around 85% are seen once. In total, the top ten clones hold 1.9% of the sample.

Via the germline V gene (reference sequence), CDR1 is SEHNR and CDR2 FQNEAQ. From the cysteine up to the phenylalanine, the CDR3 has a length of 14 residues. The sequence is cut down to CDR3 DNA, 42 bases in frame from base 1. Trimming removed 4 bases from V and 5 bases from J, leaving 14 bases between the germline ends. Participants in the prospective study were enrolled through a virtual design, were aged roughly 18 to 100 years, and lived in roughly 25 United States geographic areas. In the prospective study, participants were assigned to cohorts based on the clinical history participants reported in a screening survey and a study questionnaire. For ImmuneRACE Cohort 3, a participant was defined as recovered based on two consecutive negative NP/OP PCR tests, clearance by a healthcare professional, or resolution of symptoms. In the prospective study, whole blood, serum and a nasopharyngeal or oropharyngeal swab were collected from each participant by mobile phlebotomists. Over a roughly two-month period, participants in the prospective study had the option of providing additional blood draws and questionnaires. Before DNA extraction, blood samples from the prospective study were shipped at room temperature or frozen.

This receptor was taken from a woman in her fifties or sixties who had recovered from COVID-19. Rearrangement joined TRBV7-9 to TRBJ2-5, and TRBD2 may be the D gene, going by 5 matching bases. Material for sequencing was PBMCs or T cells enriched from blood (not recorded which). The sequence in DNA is TGTGCCAGCAGCTACCGGCCGGGGTGGGAGACCCAGTACTTC. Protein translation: CASSYRPGWETQYF. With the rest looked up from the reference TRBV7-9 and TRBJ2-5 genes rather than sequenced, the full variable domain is DTGVSQNPRHKITKRGQNVTFRCDPISEHNRLYWYRQTLGQGPEFLTYFQNEAQLEKSRLLSDRFSAERPKGSFSTLEIQRTEQGDSAMYLCASSYRPGWETQYFGPGTRLLVL.